This TCR beta chain was captured by sequencing in a study of monozygotic twins with inflammatory bowel disease. Per-sample cDNA came from eight separate reactions. TCRdb reprocessed the 5' RACE reads, keeping one entry per CDR3 protein, no DNA. Across approximately 390,000 distinct CDR3 sequences, the top ten clones capture 2% to 3% of the sample. The CDR3 has 13 amino acids. Germline lookup yields CDR1 DFQATT and CDR2 SNEGSKA (reference sequence). Note on this clonotype: Antigen: not known.

Regarding the study as a whole: Telling apart the different T cell subtypes was not possible.

RNA in its total form was extracted from whole blood, and T cells were not sorted. The TCR was taken from a human donor with ulcerative colitis or Crohn's disease, or a healthy co-twin of an affected twin (not recorded which). The sequenced sample was blood. This rearrangement joins TRBV20-1 to TRBJ2-5; lacking DNA, the TRBD2 call made by TCRdb goes unchecked. This chain's CDR3 is CSAIKGVQETQYF.